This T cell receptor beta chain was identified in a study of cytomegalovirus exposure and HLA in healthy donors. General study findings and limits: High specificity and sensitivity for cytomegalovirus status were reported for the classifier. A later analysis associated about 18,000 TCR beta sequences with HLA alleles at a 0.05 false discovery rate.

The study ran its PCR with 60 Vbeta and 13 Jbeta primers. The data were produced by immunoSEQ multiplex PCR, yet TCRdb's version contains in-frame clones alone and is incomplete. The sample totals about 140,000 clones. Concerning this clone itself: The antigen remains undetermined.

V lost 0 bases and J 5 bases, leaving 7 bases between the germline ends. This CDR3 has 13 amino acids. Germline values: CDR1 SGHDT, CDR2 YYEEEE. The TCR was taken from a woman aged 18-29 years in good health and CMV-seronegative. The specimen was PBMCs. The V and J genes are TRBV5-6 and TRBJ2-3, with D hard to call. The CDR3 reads CASSLGSGDTQYF. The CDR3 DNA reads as TGTGCCAGCAGCTTGGGCAGTGGAGATACGCAGTATTTT.